Shown below are 20 T cell receptor beta chains from a single sample sequenced in a study of beta chain features in type 1 diabetes. The entirety of the isolated RNA underwent reverse transcription, so expressed TCRB transcripts were sequenced. The repertoire was sequenced with immunoSEQ multiplex PCR; TCRdb's copy has only in-frame clones and lacks some. This table holds approximately 37,000 clones, around 60% found once. Sequencing used Tregs from blood. The receptors here all came from a woman in her thirties in good health.

The rearrangement links TRBV2 to TRBJ1-2; TRBD1 matches at 7 bases. The V segment lost 4 bases and the J segment 6 bases; nucleotides outside the gene matches: 2. The CDR3 runs to 12 residues. Germline assignment: CDR1 SNHLY and CDR2 FYNNEI. In DNA form, the CDR3 reads TGTGCCAGCAGTGGACAGGGAGATGGCTACACCTTC. This sequence encodes CASSGQGDGYTF.

This clone has just a few counts. The chain has TRBV12-5 and TRBJ2-5; TRBD1 matches at 8 bases. V dropped 5 bases and J dropped 3; count of bases not matched to a gene: 11. The CDR3 is 16 amino acids. Per germline, CDR1 LGHNT and CDR2 FRNRAP. CDR3 sequence (DNA): TGTGCTAGTGGTGAGGGGGTGGGGACAGGAAAAGAGACCCAGTACTTC. Translated: CASGEGVGTGKETQYF.

The chain couples TRBV28 to TRBJ2-5; TRBD1 agrees at 7 bases. The V segment lost 6 bases and the J segment 3 bases; nucleotides outside the gene matches: 10. Per the germline V gene, CDR1 is MDHEN and CDR2 is SYDVKM. This CDR3 is 15 amino acids long. CDR3 bases: TGTGCCAGCAGCTCTATTGAGGGGGCCAAAGAGACCCAGTACTTC. Translating it yields CASSSIEGAKETQYF.

This rearrangement joins TRBV5-6 to TRBJ2-5, with 9 bases aligning to TRBD2. Trimming cost V 4 bases and J 1 base; bases outside gene matches: 11. Germline V gene sequence: CDR1 SGHDT, CDR2 YYEEEE. The CDR3 is made up of 17 amino acids. CDR3 residues: CASSIRWLAGFQETQYF. CDR3 in DNA: TGTGCCAGCAGCATAAGGTGGCTAGCGGGGTTCCAAGAGACCCAGTACTTC. Full variable domain (missing parts from reference TRBV5-6 and TRBJ2-5): DAGVTQSPTHLIKTRGQQVTLRCSPKSGHDTVSWYQQALGQGPQFIFQYYEEEERQRGNFPDRFSGHQFPNYSSELNVNALLLGDSALYLCASSIRWLAGFQETQYFGPGTRLLVL.

The V and J genes are TRBV5-1 and TRBJ2-5, with 7 bases aligning to TRBD1. The ends lost 5 bases at V and 4 bases at J; junction bases unmatched: 5. Germline V gene data show CDR1 as SGHRS and CDR2 as YFSETQ. The CDR3 is made up of 13 amino acids. CDR3 sequence (DNA): TGCGCCAGCAGGTTAGGGGGCGGAGAGACCCAGTACTTC. This gives the protein CASRLGGGETQYF.

This clone occurred a few times. CDR3 amino acids: CASSPGQGGIAQETQYF. DNA for the CDR3: TGTGCCAGCTCACCTGGACAGGGTGGTATTGCCCAAGAGACCCAGTACTTC. V usage is TRBV18 and J usage is TRBJ2-5; 8 nucleotides align to TRBD1. J gave up 1 base and V 3 bases, and 10 bases lay outside the gene matches. The CDR3 is made up of 17 amino acids. Looked up from germline, CDR1 is KGHSH and CDR2 is LQKENI.

This chain joins TRBV28 and TRBJ2-7; maybe TRBD1 (6 bases). Trimming removed 7 bases from V and 5 bases from J, with 18 bases in between. CDR3 length: 14 residues. Germline lookup yields CDR1 MDHEN and CDR2 SYDVKM. The CDR3 reads CASTGAGDRNEQYF. The DNA of the CDR3 is TGTGCCAGCACAGGAGCAGGGGATAGGAACGAGCAGTACTTC. The full variable domain, rest sourced from reference TRBV28 and TRBJ2-7, is DVKVTQSSRYLVKRTGEKVFLECVQDMDHENMFWYRQDPGLGLRLIYFSYDVKMKEKGDIPEGYSVSREKKERFSLILESASTNQTSMYLCASTGAGDRNEQYFGPGTRLTVT.

The rearrangement uses TRBV9 and TRBJ2-7; TRBD1 might be the D (5 bases). This CDR3 is 14 amino acids long. With 2 bases removed from V and 6 bases from J, the gap between germline ends came to 15 bases. Germline V gene sequence: CDR1 SGDLS, CDR2 YYNGEE. CDR3 nucleotides: TGTGCCAGCAGCGTTGCAGGGCTGGGAAGCGAGCAGTACTTC. This codes for CASSVAGLGSEQYF.

This rearrangement joins TRBV25-1 to TRBJ2-1; 8 nucleotides align to TRBD1. There are 15 residues in the CDR3. J was trimmed by 0 bases and V by 3 bases; bases with no gene match: 1. Germline V CDR1 and CDR2: MGHDK, SYGVNS. CDR3 region: CASSDGQGSYNEQFF. CDR3 in DNA: TGTGCCAGCAGTGACGGACAGGGCTCCTACAATGAGCAGTTCTTC.

This chain links TRBV18 with TRBJ1-2; D might be TRBD1 (6 bases). The CDR3 is 16 residues long. Germline CDR1 is KGHSH and CDR2 is LQKENI. V shed 2 bases and J shed 7 bases, with 20 bases lying between them. In nucleotides, the CDR3 is TGTGCCAGCTCACCAGTTGAACAGGGACGGTTGGCTGGCTACACCTTC. Its translation is CASSPVEQGRLAGYTF.

This clone appeared a few times. The chain is built from TRBV29-1 and TRBJ2-3; no definite D call. Germline V gene lookup returns CDR1 SQVTM and CDR2 ANQGSEA. Trimming stripped 3 bases from V and 2 bases from J, with 9 bases between. This CDR3 has 13 residues. The CDR3 loop is CSVENQLTDTQYF. CDR3 in DNA: TGCAGCGTTGAGAACCAACTCACAGATACGCAGTATTTT.

The chain links TRBV7-9 to TRBJ2-4; the match to TRBD2 covers 8 bases. V shed 4 bases, J shed 1 base, and the junction held 3 bases outside the gene matches. Germline CDR1 is SEHNR and CDR2 is FQNEAQ (reference sequence). The CDR3 runs to 15 residues. CDR3 sequence: CASSYSGSAKNIQYF. The CDR3 region has the DNA TGTGCCAGCAGCTACAGCGGGAGCGCCAAAAACATTCAGTACTTC.

This sequence joins TRBV7-2 and TRBJ2-2, with 8 bases aligning to TRBD2. Trimming cost V 2 bases and J 8 bases; bases outside gene matches: 13. The germline gives CDR1 SGHTA, CDR2 FQGNSA. CDR3 length: 17 residues. CDR3 sequence (DNA): TGTGCCAGCAGCTTATGGCAAGCGGGAGCTCGGGGGGGGGAGCTGTTTTTT. It encodes CASSLWQAGARGGELFF.

The chain is built from TRBV9 and TRBJ1-2; D might be TRBD1 (6 bases). There are 15 residues in the CDR3. Germline values: CDR1 SGDLS, CDR2 YYNGEE. Trimming removed 2 bases at V and 6 bases at J, with 17 bases between. Here the CDR3 DNA reads TGTGCCAGCAGCGTGTCCCAGGGGTCTGGTGATGGCTACACCTTC. Protein: CASSVSQGSGDGYTF.

The chain carries TRBV28 and TRBJ1-5; no clear D gene. The CDR3 loop spans 17 amino acids. V dropped 8 bases and J dropped 0 bases, with 20 bases sitting between them. CDR1 and CDR2 (germline): MDHEN, SYDVKM. The CDR3 spells CASVAGIAPYSNQPQHF. The CDR3 bases are TGTGCCAGCGTGGCCGGGATAGCCCCGTATAGCAATCAGCCCCAGCATTTT.

The chain uses TRBV9 and TRBJ2-3, with 7 bases lining up with TRBD1. The germline V gene has CDR1 SGDLS and CDR2 YYNGEE. The CDR3 spans 17 residues. Trimming cost V 0 bases and J 0 bases; bases outside gene matches: 7. CDR3 sequence: CASSVAPQGSSTDTQYF. CDR3 bases: TGTGCCAGCAGCGTAGCCCCACAGGGGTCTAGCACAGATACGCAGTATTTT.

The chain joins TRBV29-1 to TRBJ1-2, with 7 bases that match TRBD1. CDR3 length: 15 residues. J lost 4 bases, V lost 6 bases, and 14 bases had no gene match. The V gene's germline CDR1 is SQVTM and CDR2 ANQGSEA. The CDR3 DNA reads as TGCAGCGTGCGAGGGACGGGACAGAGATTCTATGGCTACACCTTC. Translating gives CSVRGTGQRFYGYTF.

J is TRBJ2-3 and V is TRBV29-1; 10 bases are a match to TRBD2. The CDR3 spans 15 residues. J was trimmed by 3 bases and V by 4 bases; bases with no gene match: 7. Germline values: CDR1 SQVTM, CDR2 ANQGSEA. CDR3 bases: TGCAGCGTTGCGGGACTAGCGCCTGGGACAGATACGCAGTATTTT. It specifies CSVAGLAPGTDTQYF.

For the CDR3, the DNA is TGCAGCGTTGATTTTCCAGGCACCGGGGAGCTGTTTTTT. Translation gives CSVDFPGTGELFF. The genes are TRBV29-1 and TRBJ2-2; D uncertain. V lost 3 bases and J 4 bases, leaving 9 bases between the germline ends. The CDR3 has 13 amino acids. Germline V gives CDR1 SQVTM, CDR2 ANQGSEA.

The chain combines TRBV14 with TRBJ1-2; 10 bases are shared with TRBD1. This CDR3 is built from 15 residues. Germline values: CDR1 SGHDN, CDR2 FVKESK. J lost 6 bases, V lost 4 bases, and 8 bases had no gene match. The CDR3 DNA sequence: TGTGCCAGCAGCCGCGGGACAGGGGCGCTGCATGGCTACACCTTC. This sequence encodes CASSRGTGALHGYTF.